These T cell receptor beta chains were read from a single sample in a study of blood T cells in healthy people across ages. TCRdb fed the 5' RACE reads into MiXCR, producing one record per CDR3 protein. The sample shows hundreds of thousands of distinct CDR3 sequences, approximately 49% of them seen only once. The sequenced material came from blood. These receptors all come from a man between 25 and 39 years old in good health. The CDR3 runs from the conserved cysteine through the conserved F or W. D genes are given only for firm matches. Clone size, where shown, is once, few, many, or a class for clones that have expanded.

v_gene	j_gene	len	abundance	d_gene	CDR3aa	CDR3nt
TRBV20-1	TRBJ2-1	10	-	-	CSAHSHEQFF	TGCAGTGCCCATAGCCATGAGCAGTTCTTC
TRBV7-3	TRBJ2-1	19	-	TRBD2	CASSLTGVVTGGLDNEQFF	TGTGCCAGCAGCTTAACGGGGGTCGTTACGGGGGGTCTAGACAACGAGCAGTTCTTC
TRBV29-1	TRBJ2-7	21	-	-	CSVEAEETGDKIKAISYEQYF	TGCAGCGTTGAGGCTGAGGAAACTGGGGACAAGATAAAGGCGATCTCCTACGAGCAGTACTTC
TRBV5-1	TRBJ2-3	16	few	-	CASSLDYPWRTETQYF	TGCGCCAGCAGCTTGGACTACCCCTGGCGCACAGAGACGCAGTATTTT
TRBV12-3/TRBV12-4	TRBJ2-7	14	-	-	CASSRGADPYEQYF	TGTGCCAGCAGCAGGGGGGCGGATCCCTACGAGCAGTACTTC
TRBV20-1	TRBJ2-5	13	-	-	CSATGSVQETQYF	TGCAGTGCCACCGGGTCTGTACAAGAGACCCAGTACTTC
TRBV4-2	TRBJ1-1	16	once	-	CASSQDIGRKNTEAFF	TGTGCCAGCAGCCAAGATATAGGCCGGAAGAACACTGAAGCTTTCTTT
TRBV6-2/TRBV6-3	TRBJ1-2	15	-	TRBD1	CASNLPGQGAHGYTF	TGTGCCAGCAACCTACCGGGACAGGGGGCGCATGGCTACACCTTC
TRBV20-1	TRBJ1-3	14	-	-	CSAPGRDSGNTIYF	TGCAGTGCTCCGGGACGGGACTCTGGAAACACCATATATTTT
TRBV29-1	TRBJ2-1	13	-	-	CSVVSSSYNEQFF	TGCAGCGTTGTCTCGAGCTCCTACAATGAGCAGTTCTTC
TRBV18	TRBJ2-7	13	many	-	CASSPGQTYEQYF	TGTGCCAGCAGCCCCGGACAGACCTACGAGCAGTACTTC
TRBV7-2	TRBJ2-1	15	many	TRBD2	CASSSTGTNYNEQFF	TGTGCCAGCAGCTCAACCGGGACTAACTACAATGAGCAGTTCTTC
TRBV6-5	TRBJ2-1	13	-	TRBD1	CASSFQGVSEQFF	TGTGCCAGCAGTTTCCAGGGGGTCAGTGAGCAGTTCTTC
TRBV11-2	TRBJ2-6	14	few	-	CASSRYSGANVLTF	TGTGCCAGCAGCCGGTATTCTGGGGCCAACGTCCTGACTTTC
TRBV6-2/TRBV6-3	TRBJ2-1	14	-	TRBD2	CAHARSGGFNEQFF	TGTGCCCACGCCCGGAGCGGGGGGTTCAATGAGCAGTTCTTC
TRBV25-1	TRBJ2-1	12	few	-	CASSEGQNEQFF	TGTGCCAGCAGTGAAGGCCAGAATGAGCAGTTCTTC
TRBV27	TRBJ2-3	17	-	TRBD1	CASSLSVPGGVLDTQYF	TGTGCCAGCAGTTTATCAGTCCCAGGGGGCGTGCTCGATACGCAGTATTTT
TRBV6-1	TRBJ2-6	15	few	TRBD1	CASIPGGAGANVLTF	TGTGCCAGCATACCAGGGGGAGCCGGGGCCAACGTCCTGACTTTC
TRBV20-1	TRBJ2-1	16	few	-	CSAADRSRPLNNEQFF	TGCAGTGCTGCAGACAGGAGTAGACCCCTTAACAATGAGCAGTTCTTC
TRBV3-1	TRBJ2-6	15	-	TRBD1	CASRRTGAGANVLTF	TGTGCCAGCAGACGTACAGGGGCTGGGGCCAACGTCCTGACTTTC
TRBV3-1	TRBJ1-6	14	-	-	CASSLDISNSPLHF	TGTGCCAGCAGCCTCGATATCTCAAATTCACCCCTCCACTTT
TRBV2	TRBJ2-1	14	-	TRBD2	CASSGWTRNNEQFF	TGTGCCAGCAGTGGATGGACTAGAAACAATGAGCAGTTCTTC
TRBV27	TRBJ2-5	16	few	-	CASSLRNLSPGETQYF	TGTGCCAGCAGTTTACGCAACCTATCCCCGGGGGAGACCCAGTACTTC
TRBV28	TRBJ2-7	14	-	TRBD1	CASSTPGQGIEQYF	TGTGCCAGCAGTACCCCGGGACAGGGGATCGAGCAGTACTTC
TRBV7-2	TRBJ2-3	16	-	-	CASSLGLGASTDTQYF	TGTGCCAGCAGCTTAGGGCTCGGGGCGAGCACAGATACGCAGTATTTT
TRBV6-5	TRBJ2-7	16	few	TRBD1	CASSYSGTGGPYEQYF	TGTGCCAGCAGTTACTCCGGGACAGGGGGCCCCTACGAGCAGTACTTC
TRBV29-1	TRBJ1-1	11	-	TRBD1	CSVTGYTEAFF	TGCAGCGTGACAGGGTACACTGAAGCTTTCTTT
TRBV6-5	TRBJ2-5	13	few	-	CASSVKGRETQYF	TGTGCCAGCAGTGTGAAGGGGCGGGAGACCCAGTACTTC
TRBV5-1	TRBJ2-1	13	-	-	CASSPSVTIEQFF	TGCGCCAGCAGCCCCTCGGTCACTATTGAGCAGTTCTTC
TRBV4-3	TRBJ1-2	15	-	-	CASSQDRRVRDGYTF	TGCGCCAGCAGCCAAGATCGAAGGGTCAGAGATGGCTACACCTTC
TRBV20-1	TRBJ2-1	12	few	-	CSAIGTNNEQFF	TGCAGTGCTATCGGGACAAACAATGAGCAGTTCTTC
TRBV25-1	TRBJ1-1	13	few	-	CASRPQGRTEAFF	TGTGCCAGCAGACCCCAGGGGCGGACTGAAGCTTTCTTT
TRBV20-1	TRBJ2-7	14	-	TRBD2	CSASPGLAFHEQYF	TGCAGTGCTAGTCCGGGACTAGCGTTTCACGAGCAGTACTTC
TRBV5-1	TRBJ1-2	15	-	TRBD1	CASISTPDRADGYTF	TGCGCCAGCATCTCCACACCCGACAGGGCCGATGGCTACACCTTC
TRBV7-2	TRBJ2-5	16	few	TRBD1	CASSLWAGGMQETQYF	TGTGCCAGCAGCTTATGGGCAGGGGGTATGCAAGAGACCCAGTACTTC
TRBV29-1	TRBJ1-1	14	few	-	CSVEVRRWGTEAFF	TGCAGCGTTGAGGTCCGAAGATGGGGCACTGAAGCTTTCTTT
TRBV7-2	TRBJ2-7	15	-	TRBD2	CASRLTSGGVIEQYF	TGTGCCAGCAGGTTAACTAGCGGGGGGGTGATTGAGCAGTACTTC
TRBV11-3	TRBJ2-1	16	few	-	CASSLAGPQPINEQFF	TGTGCCAGCAGCTTAGCCGGGCCGCAACCGATAAATGAGCAGTTCTTC
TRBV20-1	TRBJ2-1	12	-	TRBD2	CSATSGGNEQFF	TGCAGTGCTACTAGCGGGGGCAATGAGCAGTTCTTC
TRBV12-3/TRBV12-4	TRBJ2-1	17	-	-	CASSPILGLKRDNEQFF	TGTGCCAGCAGTCCGATTTTAGGACTCAAAAGGGACAATGAGCAGTTCTTC
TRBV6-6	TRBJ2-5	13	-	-	CASRDGRQETQYF	TGTGCCAGCAGGGACGGCAGGCAAGAGACCCAGTACTTC
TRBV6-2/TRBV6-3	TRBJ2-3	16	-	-	CASSHPRASDTDTQYF	TGTGCCAGCAGTCACCCCCGGGCCAGCGACACAGATACGCAGTATTTT
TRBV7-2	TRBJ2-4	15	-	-	CASSQGWGVQNIQYF	TGTGCCAGCAGCCAGGGGTGGGGGGTCCAAAACATTCAGTACTTC
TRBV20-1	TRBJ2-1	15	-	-	CSAPRPGRVSNEQFF	TGCAGTGCTCCCAGGCCGGGACGGGTGAGCAATGAGCAGTTCTTC
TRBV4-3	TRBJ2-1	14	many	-	CASSQENPGDEQFF	TGCGCCAGCAGCCAAGAAAACCCCGGAGATGAGCAGTTCTTC
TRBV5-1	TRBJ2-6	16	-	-	CASSPGQSSGANVLTF	TGCGCCAGCAGCCCAGGACAGTCTTCTGGGGCCAACGTCCTGACTTTC
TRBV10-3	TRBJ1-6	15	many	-	CATMDSGLGNSPLHF	TGTGCCACGATGGATTCAGGGTTGGGAAATTCACCCCTCCACTTT
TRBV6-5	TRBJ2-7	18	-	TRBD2	CASSYSLALAGGADEQYF	TGTGCCAGCAGTTACTCGCTGGCCCTAGCGGGGGGTGCTGACGAGCAGTACTTC
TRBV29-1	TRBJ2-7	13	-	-	CSVDAQRPYEQYF	TGCAGCGTTGACGCACAGAGGCCCTACGAGCAGTACTTC
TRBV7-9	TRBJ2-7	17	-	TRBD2	CASSFETSGGVSYEQYF	TGTGCCAGCAGTTTCGAGACTAGCGGGGGTGTATCCTACGAGCAGTACTTC
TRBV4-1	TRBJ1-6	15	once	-	CASSPISGLDSPLHF	TGCGCCAGCAGCCCCATCAGCGGGTTGGATTCACCCCTCCACTTT
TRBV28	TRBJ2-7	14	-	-	CASSFQGLGDEQYF	TGTGCCAGCAGTTTCCAGGGGTTAGGCGACGAGCAGTACTTC